The T cell receptor beta chain under discussion was sequenced for a study of T cells in AML relapse after transplant (dated by TCRdb to the late 2010s). Regarding the study in general: The remission controls were clinically matched patients who stayed in long-term complete remission and had follow-up of more than 3 years. Remission samples were obtained from bone marrow collected about 1 year after HSCT from patients in whom complete remission was maintained. In this retrospective study, inhibitory receptor expression and TCR repertoires of bone marrow T cells were examined in patients given allogeneic HSCT for myeloid malignancy.

Library construction relied on PCR. A modified RACE PCR protocol, not multiplex PCR, was used to amplify TCR alpha and beta chains from RNA. Libraries were sequenced on an Illumina MiSeq, and raw reads were demultiplexed by sample-specific barcode combinations. Per the authors' processing: MiXCR software was used to identify TCR clonotypes from the sequencing reads. TCRdb passed the public sequencing reads through fastp at Q25 and MiXCR, retaining productive beta sequences. When rows share a CDR3 protein, they turn into one entry using the most common DNA and genes. The V and J calls and clone size come from TCRdb's table, not from the authors' own analysis. This sample lists fewer than 2,000 distinct CDR3 sequences; roughly 7% were detected once. The biggest ten clones account for 45% to 50% of the sample. This clonotype is medium-sized (0.01 to 0.1%). It lacks a known antigen. Base qualities are not provided; no much larger clone lies one nucleotide away.

V is shortened by 6 bases, J by 10 bases, and the region joining them spans 18 bases. Inclusive of the bounding cysteine and phenylalanine, the CDR3 is 13 residues long. The entry retains the CDR3 DNA only, 39 bases that are in frame from base 1. Results and caveats for the whole study, not just this receptor: TCR repertoire comparisons rested on very few samples, with only three individuals per group for unsorted bone marrow.

This material consisted of bone marrow, either the whole sample or a sorted T cell fraction (not recorded which), taken in complete remission. The chain is made from TRBV12-3 or TRBV12-4 and TRBJ1-1, and TRBD1 may be the D gene, going by 5 matching bases. The TCR sequence derives from a human donor who had a stem cell transplant for acute myeloid leukemia. Some T cells may be donor cells from the graft after a transplant. The DNA sequence follows: TGTGCCAGCAGCCCGGTCCCTCCTGGGGGAGCTTTCTTT. This encodes CASSPVPPGGAFF.